These 25 T cell receptor beta chains share one sample of origin, sequenced in a study of T-cell memory formation after mild COVID-19. TCRdb re-derived calls from the 5' RACE reads in MiXCR, one entry per CDR3 protein. The data show a few hundred thousand distinct CDR3 sequences, about a sixth seen once. Sequencing was carried out using PBMCs or a T cell subset sorted from them (not recorded which). These receptors came from a man younger than 35 who had mild COVID-19 (a few samples of this study predate the infection). Cell type and time point are not known.

Points on this clonotype: The junction shows a germline mismatch at one end, possibly a read error. The J gene is TRBJ2-3, the V gene TRBV30, with D tentatively TRBD1 or TRBD2 (5 bases each). The CDR3 is made up of 12 amino acids. Germline loops: CDR1 GTSNPN, CDR2 SVGIG (reference sequence). Here the CDR3 DNA reads TGTGCCTGGAGGAGGGGTACAGTTACGCAGTATTTT. It specifies CAWRRGTVTQYF. The complete variable domain, with remaining parts taken from reference TRBV30 and TRBJ2-3, reads SQTIHQWPATLVQPVGSPLSLECTVEGTSNPNLYWYRQAAGRGLQLLFYSVGIGQISSEVPQNLSASRPQDRQFILSSKKLLLSDSGFYLCAWRRGTVTQYFGPGTRLTVL.

V gene TRBV10-3 combines with J gene TRBJ1-1, with a weak D call TRBD1 (5 bases). The CDR3 has 14 residues. V dropped 0 bases and J dropped 4 bases, with 9 bases sitting between them. Germline lookup yields CDR1 ENHRY and CDR2 SYGVKD. CDR3 nucleotides: TGTGCCATCAGTGAGTCGGGGGGGATCACTGAAGCTTTCTTT. Translated, it gives CAISESGGITEAFF.

This chain links TRBV4-2 with TRBJ2-1; D possibly corresponds to TRBD2 (5 bases). CDR3 length equals 15 residues. The ends were cut back, 10 bases at V and 10 bases at J, with 26 bases in the middle. In germline, CDR1 is LGHNA, CDR2 YNFKEQ. The DNA of the CDR3 is TGTGCCACCCCCGGGGAAAAACCCCGAGGTTGGGAGCAGTTCTTC. It specifies CATPGEKPRGWEQFF.

There are a few counts of this clonotype. This chain links TRBV28 with TRBJ2-7; 11 bases line up with TRBD1. CDR1 and CDR2 from the germline V gene are MDHEN and SYDVKM. The V segment lost 6 bases and the J segment 7 bases; nucleotides outside the gene matches: 5. The CDR3 is 13 residues long. In DNA, the CDR3 is TGTGCCAGCAGGCGGACAGGGGGCCTTGAGCAGTACGTC. Translation gives CASRRTGGLEQYV.

In regard to this clonotype: The junction does not match germline at one end; this may be a read error. This sequence joins TRBV4-3 and TRBJ1-1, with D unresolved. The CDR3 spans 15 residues. The germline CDR1 and CDR2 sequences are LGHNA and YSLEER. CDR3 residues: CASSGPGAVNAEAFF. CDR3 coding DNA: TGCGCCAGCAGCGGGCCCGGAGCGGTGAACGCTGAAGCTTTCTTT.

The V call is TRBV28, the J call TRBJ2-5; 10 nucleotides match TRBD1. The ends lost 7 bases at V and 4 bases at J; junction bases unmatched: 6. The CDR3 is made up of 14 amino acids. CDR1 and CDR2 from the germline V gene are MDHEN and SYDVKM. This chain's CDR3 is CASKWTGGGETQYF. CDR3 DNA sequence: TGTGCCAGCAAATGGACAGGGGGAGGAGAGACCCAGTACTTC.

This clonotype was found a few times. The CDR3 reads CSASKGRALGETQYF. In DNA, the CDR3 is TGCAGTGCTAGTAAAGGCAGGGCATTGGGAGAGACCCAGTACTTC. This chain joins TRBV20-1 and TRBJ2-5; maybe TRBD1 (5 bases). Trimming cost V 3 bases and J 4 bases, with 18 bases left between them. The germline CDR1 and CDR2 sequences are DFQATT and SNEGSKA (reference sequence). This CDR3 has 15 residues.

This clonotype turned up a few times. The gene calls are TRBV6-2 or TRBV6-3 and TRBJ1-2; 8 bases fit TRBD1. Germline values: CDR1 MNHEY, CDR2 SVGEGT. V shed 4 bases, J shed 6 bases, and the junction held 4 bases outside the gene matches. The CDR3 contains 13 residues. The DNA of the CDR3 is TGTGCCAGCAGTTCCCAGGGGGCCGATGGCTACACCTTC. Protein: CASSSQGADGYTF.

The chain employs TRBV10-3 and TRBJ2-4; possibly TRBD1 or TRBD2 for D (6 bases each). This CDR3 is built from 15 residues. Trimming stripped 6 bases from V and 9 bases from J, with 21 bases between. Germline V gives CDR1 ENHRY, CDR2 SYGVKD. CDR3 loop: CAISGTNGGEGIQYF. CDR3 nucleotide sequence: TGTGCCATCAGCGGCACCAACGGGGGCGAGGGCATTCAGTACTTC.

This clonotype appeared a few times. This chain joins TRBV4-3 and TRBJ2-2, with 7 bases aligning to TRBD1. The CDR3 sequence is 15 residues long. Trimming cost V 1 base and J 7 bases; bases outside gene matches: 6. The germline CDR1 and CDR2 sequences are LGHNA and YSLEER. The CDR3, as DNA: TGCGCCAGCAGCCAAGCCGGCAGGGGGAACGGGGAGCTGTTTTTT. This encodes CASSQAGRGNGELFF.

The chain carries TRBV20-1 and TRBJ2-7; a weak D match, TRBD2 (5 bases). Trimming pared 2 bases from V and 6 bases from J, leaving 17 bases between. Germline values: CDR1 DFQATT, CDR2 SNEGSKA (reference sequence). The CDR3 contains 14 residues. For the CDR3, the DNA is TGCAGTGCTAGAAAGAGGGAGACCTCCCTCGAGCAGTACGTC. This codes for CSARKRETSLEQYV.

This clonotype was seen only a few times. V usage is TRBV9 and J usage is TRBJ2-1; 7 bases are a match to TRBD1. V was clipped by 7 bases and J by 7 bases; unmatched bases: 11. The CDR3 covers 14 residues. Germline CDR1 and CDR2: SGDLS and YYNGEE. The CDR3 is CASGGQALGNEQFF. The CDR3, as DNA: TGTGCCAGCGGCGGACAGGCATTGGGGAATGAGCAGTTCTTC.

This chain uses TRBV7-9 with TRBJ1-5; D gene ambiguous. The CDR3 is made up of 15 amino acids. Germline values: CDR1 SEHNR, CDR2 FQNEAQ (reference sequence). The ends were cut back, 4 bases at V and 3 bases at J, with 13 bases in the middle. The CDR3 sequence is CASSYGRSPNQPQHF. CDR3 nucleotides: TGTGCCAGCAGCTACGGACGGTCCCCCAATCAGCCCCAGCATTTT.

The J gene is TRBJ2-5, the V gene TRBV9; maybe TRBD2 (6 bases). CDR3 size: 15 residues. Looked up from germline, CDR1 is SGDLS and CDR2 is YYNGEE. V lost 0 bases, J lost 2 bases, and 11 bases lay in between. DNA of the CDR3: TGTGCCAGCAGCGTAGAACTAGCCCCTCAAGAGACCCAGTACTTC. The encoded protein is CASSVELAPQETQYF.

This clonotype was counted a few times. This chain connects TRBV12-3 or TRBV12-4 to TRBJ2-6, with TRBD1 matching 7 bases. The V segment lost 4 bases and the J segment 2 bases; nucleotides outside the gene matches: 17. The CDR3 sequence is 20 residues long. The CDR3 DNA reads as TGTGCCAGCAGTTACCTGCTCCGGGACAGTAACTTCCCTGGGGCCAACGTCCTGACTTTC. Its protein product is CASSYLLRDSNFPGANVLTF.

This rearrangement joins TRBV11-3 to TRBJ2-1, with 10 bases aligning to TRBD2. CDR1 SGHNT and CDR2 YENEEA come from the germline V gene. Germline trimming cut 4 bases from V and 8 bases from J; bases unmatched to any gene: 8. The CDR3 length is 15 residues. CDR3 nucleotides: TGTGCCAGCAGCTCGGGGACTAGCGATTTCTATGAGCAGTTCTTC. It translates to CASSSGTSDFYEQFF.

This chain joins TRBV7-9 and TRBJ2-5; 9 bases line up with TRBD1. CDR1 SEHNR and CDR2 FQNEAQ come from the germline V gene (reference sequence). The CDR3 spans 14 residues. The V segment lost 8 bases and the J segment 2 bases; nucleotides outside the gene matches: 6. Here the CDR3 DNA reads TGTGCCAGCTCCGGGACAGGGTATCAAGAGACCCAGTACTTC. Its protein is CASSGTGYQETQYF.

The chain uses TRBV7-2 and TRBJ1-2, with 11 positions matching TRBD1. This CDR3 contains 13 residues. The trim removed 5 bases at V and 7 bases at J, leaving 3 bases unmatched. Germline CDR1 reads SGHTA; CDR2 reads FQGNSA. CDR3 in DNA: TGTGCCAGCAGCCGGGACAGGGGGTCTGGCTACACCTTC. The encoded protein is CASSRDRGSGYTF. Filled out from reference TRBV7-2 and TRBJ1-2, the complete variable domain reads GAGVSQSPSNKVTEKGKDVELRCDPISGHTALYWYRQSLGQGLEFLIYFQGNSAPDKSGLPSDRFSAERTGGSVSTLTIQRTQQEDSAVYLCASSRDRGSGYTFGSGTRLTVV.

This clonotype was observed a handful of times. For the CDR3, the DNA is TGCAGTGCCACGCCTAGGACAGCAGATACGCAGTATTTT. It encodes CSATPRTADTQYF. This chain joins TRBV20-1 and TRBJ2-3; TRBD1 is a possible D gene (6 bases). CDR1 and CDR2 from the germline V gene are DFQATT and SNEGSKA (reference sequence). The V end was cut by 6 bases, the J end by 4 bases, with 14 bases between. The CDR3 is 13 amino acids.

The V call is TRBV6-6, the J call TRBJ2-1; no firm D call. From germline, CDR1 is MNHNY and CDR2 SVGAGI (reference sequence). Trimming left V 6 bases short and J 2 bases short, with 17 bases between. This CDR3 has 16 residues. CDR3: CASSQTPGTTYNEQFF. In DNA, the CDR3 is TGTGCCAGCAGCCAGACACCTGGTACAACCTACAATGAGCAGTTCTTC.

The chain uses TRBV23-1 and TRBJ1-1; D gene uncertain. TRBV23-1 counts as an open reading frame of uncertain function. This CDR3 has 14 residues. V lost 2 bases, J lost 8 bases, and 15 bases lay in between. The CDR3 reads CASSQAMPRREAFF. CDR3 nucleotides: TGCGCCAGCAGTCAAGCCATGCCTAGGCGGGAAGCTTTCTTT.

This clonotype was detected a few times. This chain connects TRBV20-1 to TRBJ2-2, with D perhaps matching TRBD1 (5 bases). Trimming removed 0 bases from V and 3 bases from J, with 14 bases in between. The CDR3 is 16 amino acids. Germline CDR1 DFQATT, CDR2 SNEGSKA (reference sequence). The DNA for the CDR3 is TGCAGTGCTAGAGATTCAGGCAGGGCCTACACCGGGGAGCTGTTTTTT. Amino acid sequence: CSARDSGRAYTGELFF.

This clonotype was picked up a small number of times. The gene calls are TRBV5-4 and TRBJ1-1; 7 nucleotides agree with TRBD1. V lost 0 bases to trimming and J lost 8 bases; unmatched junction nucleotides: 1. CDR3 length: 12 residues. CDR1 and CDR2 (germline): SGHNT, YYREEE (reference sequence). DNA for the CDR3: TGTGCCAGCAGCTTGGAGGACAGGGAAGCTTTCTTT. This translates into CASSLEDREAFF.

The rearrangement joins TRBV2 to TRBJ2-2, with D possibly matching TRBD1 (6 bases). The CDR3 is 16 residues long. Trimming pared 3 bases from V and 0 bases from J, leaving 11 bases between. CDR1 is SNHLY, CDR2 FYNNEI, per germline. CDR3 residues: CASSDQGPSNTGELFF. DNA for the CDR3: TGTGCCAGCAGTGACCAGGGGCCTTCGAACACCGGGGAGCTGTTTTTT.

In its sample, this clonotype was seen many times. The chain carries TRBV12-3 or TRBV12-4 and TRBJ1-1; unclear D gene. V lost 3 bases and J 4 bases, leaving 6 bases between the germline ends. CDR3 length: 12 residues. The CDR3 region is CASSFSGTEAFF. CDR3 in DNA: TGTGCCAGCAGTTTTAGTGGCACTGAAGCTTTCTTT.